This record covers a single TCR beta chain. The V and J ends lost 5 bases and 6 bases, in that order; junction bases with no gene match: 9. Germline V lookup: CDR1 SGHRS, CDR2 YFSETQ. This CDR3 comprises 15 residues. The donors comprised healthy bone marrow donors. The entry originates in a study of cytomegalovirus exposure and HLA in healthy donors. The primer mix had 60 Vbeta and 13 Jbeta primers. The authors' processing: An analysis that came later counted roughly 87 million unique TCR beta chains, approximately 9.9 million shared. Profiling relied on immunoSEQ multiplex PCR, and the TCRdb table lists in-frame clones only, not all of them. That table furnishes V, J and clone size, whereas the DNA furnished D and trimming. Among over 130,000 clones listed, 79% were seen once.

The genes are TRBV5-1 and TRBJ2-1, with 9 bases identical to TRBD1. The TCR comes from a man in his forties or fifties in good health and CMV-seropositive. The specimen sequenced was PBMCs. The CDR3, as DNA: TGCGCCAGCAGGGAGGGGACAGGGACGGCCAATGAGCAGTTCTTC. Amino acid sequence: CASREGTGTANEQFF.